This TCR beta chain was sequenced in a study of OX40 agonist ivuxolimab in advanced cancers. Study-level information: Patients took ivuxolimab, an agonistic anti-OX40 (CD134) antibody. Patient treatment consisted of intravenous ivuxolimab administration every 2 weeks at 0.01 to 10 mg/kg.

This CDR3 has 13 amino acids. CDR1 and CDR2 from the germline V gene are MNHEY and SVGAGI. The V end was cut by 2 bases, the J end by 4 bases, with 8 bases between. Sequenced by immunoSEQ multiplex PCR; TCRdb stores in-frame clones only, minus some. This sample has some 66,000 clones, with approximately 90% found just once. Points from the study as a whole: The study found among the lowest clonal expansion in partial responders at 0.1-3.0 mg/kg.

In the case of this clone: Its matching antigen is unknown.

This receptor was identified in an adult with an advanced solid tumor such as melanoma, head and neck, liver or kidney cancer. The sequencing used CD4+ or CD8+ T cells sorted from blood, collected in a trial of the OX40 agonist ivuxolimab. The chain employs TRBV6-5 and TRBJ1-1, with D possibly TRBD1 on 6 matching bases. The CDR3, as DNA: TGTGCCAGCAGTTACGGACAGCTCACTGAAGCTTTCTTT. Amino acid sequence: CASSYGQLTEAFF.